The text below deals with one T cell receptor (beta chain). The antigen this receptor binds is unknown. It has no much larger one-base neighbor in the sample; base qualities were not kept. The data were obtained in a study of cytomegalovirus exposure and HLA in healthy donors (dated by TCRdb to about 2017). Background on the whole study: An earlier analysis of roughly 610 of the donors reported 276 Gb of sequence data and roughly 120 million unique TCR beta sequences obtained from about 200 million T cells. Across some 400 genotyped donors of the cohort, an average of about 240,000 unique TCR beta nucleotide sequences per donor were sequenced, and approximately 17% of those sequences were non-productive. Alongside the repertoire data, information on donor age, sex, ethnicity and CMV serostatus was compiled. All discovery cohort repertoires had been generated using a single sequencing platform. High-throughput TCR immunosequencing, statistical association of individual TCRs with disease status, and machine learning were combined to predict cytomegalovirus infection status. The study was designed to test whether signatures of past pathogen exposure could be identified by cataloging public T cell receptors. A handful of DR-DQ haplotypes were handled as single units for association and clustering because linkage in the cohort was strong. Among the roughly 390 genotyped donors, around 81% belonged to the genetic ancestry cluster associated with self-reported Caucasian donors. In a later analysis, previously published TCR beta repertoires from roughly 710 donors were re-analyzed and high-resolution HLA genotyping was added so that TCR occurrence patterns could be studied. The number of typed donors differed by locus: about 620-640 for A, B, C, DRB1 and DQB1; about 520 for DQA1; 606 for DPA1; and around 470 for DPB1. An earlier analysis of 587 of the donors applied high-throughput TCR beta sequencing to assess whether each TCR beta V gene segment acted as functional or pseudogenic. Roughly 300 gigabases of sequencing data and about 92 million unique TCR sequences made up an early release that covered fewer than 650 HLA-typed donors. The T cell repertoires of about 700 subjects were profiled by immunosequencing and related to cytomegalovirus serostatus. HLA typing included class I and class II loci at four-digit resolution. A later genetic analysis used genome-wide SNP genotypes for about 60% of the roughly 700 donors, treating that subset as a discovery cohort. The later analysis used no new phenotypic data to find candidate immune exposures, relying instead on TCR beta sequences and their occurrence across donors. In addition to the first cohort of 500 to 850 subjects, a separate validation cohort of over 90 different subjects was used. Findings and caveats that apply to the study as a whole: An earlier analysis of 450 to 750 of the donors showed that most TCR beta V segments appeared in productive rearrangements either about 87% or about 30% of the time, which broadly matched IMGT annotations. Cytomegalovirus status was reported to be diagnosed by the classifier with high specificity and sensitivity in both the original and validation cohorts. The authors suggested that the approach could potentially be extended to other disease states and immunological phenotypes. A further reported finding was that TCR beta sequences accurately predicted the HLA-A and HLA-B alleles for most subjects in the first cohort. The sequencing pipeline was judged likely to have produced a cluster of highly shared sequence variants as a technical artifact. Across donors, most TCR sequences were observed very rarely, whereas some public TCRs were present in many individuals. In a later analysis, several top co-occurrence clusters were reported to appear linked to parvovirus B19, influenza, CMV and Epstein-Barr virus. The earlier analysis of 450 to 700 of the donors excluded 15 to 20 rarely observed V segments, including chromosome 9 orphons, because counts were too low. Correlated functional status among segregating V segments might be attributable to linkage disequilibrium, but an unknown experimental factor could not be ruled out. The study listed 150 to 200 TCR beta chains as associated with cytomegalovirus. When HLA alleles, especially DR and DQ, strongly co-occurred, TCR associations were difficult to assign to individual alleles. V-gene and J-gene trimming of TCR beta chains was associated with a missense DCLRE1C variant in a later genetic analysis, and the association was replicated in an independent cohort. According to a later analysis, most CMV-associated TCR beta chains appeared to be HLA-restricted, and the HLA associations seemed to be driven largely by CMV exposure. Because some donors lacked HLA typing at each locus, the association tests relied only on the typed subset. In a later analysis, HLA-associated TCR beta chains were found to be more clonally expanded and to have lower generation probabilities than equally common non-associated chains. In vitro tests confirmed that a few of the cytomegalovirus-associated TCR beta chains recognize cytomegalovirus antigens. CMV serostatus was the only immune exposure information available for the cohort. In a later analysis, the rate of TCR association differed among HLA loci, with DRB1 alleles having the most associated TCRs and HLA-C alleles having the fewest. Roughly uniform sequencing depth across donors was assumed in presence/absence analyses, although this assumption may not hold. This cohort had only TCR beta chains sequenced, and the lack of alpha or paired-chain data limited which features could be detected. In a later analysis, some 18,000 TCR beta sequences were associated with specific HLA alleles at a false discovery rate of 0.05. Some IMGT-functional V segments, including TRBV6-2 and TRBV6-3, could not be distinguished by the 87-base-pair reads and were therefore excluded. Compared with the roughly 710-donor mean, donors in an Asian-associated ancestry cluster had fewer N-insertions in productive TCRs, according to a later genetic analysis.

CDR1 is given as SGHTA and CDR2 as FQGTGA, both from the germline V gene. V drops 5 bases and J drops 8 bases, leaving 19 bases in between. From the cysteine through the phenylalanine, the CDR3 covers 15 amino acids. Only the CDR3 part of the read is kept: 45 bases, read in frame from the first base. Libraries came from the immunoSEQ multiplex PCR assay. The multiplex PCR relied on a mix of 60 forward primers for TCR Vbeta segments and 13 reverse primers for TCR Jbeta segments. Amplification of the CDR3 region of rearranged TCR beta genes was performed with a multiplex PCR assay on genomic DNA. On the Illumina HiSeq System, the amplified TCR beta libraries were sequenced as 87-base-pair reads. The study's processing was this. A later analysis counted some 80 million unique TCR beta chains across the 600 to 850 repertoires, and 9 million to 14 million of these chains were shared by at least two donors. Raw reads were error-corrected and collapsed into unique sequences by a nearest-neighbor algorithm in which closely related sequences were merged to remove PCR and sequencing errors. To assign V, D and J gene segments, CDR3 sequences were aligned to IMGT reference sequences. For a sequence to be retained, a match of at least six nucleotides to both a V gene segment and a J gene segment was required. Rearrangements were classified as productive when the CDR3 lacked stop codons and remained in frame with V and J, and all other rearrangements were classified as non-productive. Following IMGT convention, CDR3 was defined as the stretch from the second conserved V-encoded cysteine up to the conserved J-encoded phenylalanine. The earlier analysis of some 580 of the donors excluded any sequence lacking an unambiguous match to a single V gene segment. In an earlier analysis of 587 of the donors, V segments were called functional above 56.7% productive rearrangements and were called segregating when the between-donor standard deviation exceeded 5%. A statistical classification framework was developed to diagnose cytomegalovirus status using the catalog of TCR beta chain sequences. In a later analysis, V and J genes were assigned by comparing TCR nucleotide sequences against IMGT/GENE-DB human TR gene sequences. A later analysis assigned CDR3 sequences and most-parsimonious VDJ recombination scenarios with the TCRdist pipeline. In a later analysis, each TCR beta chain was defined by its CDR3 amino acid sequence together with its V-gene family, and reads lacking a unique V-gene family were excluded. As a way to deal with suspected cross-contamination and a sequencing artifact, a later analysis dropped 500 to 700 nucleotide sequences that were highly shared and had low generation probability. In a later analysis, a clonal expansion index for each public chain was calculated from normalized within-repertoire ranks of inferred template counts. In a later analysis, generation probabilities were computed using a VDJ recombination model fitted to out-of-frame rearrangements, and the results were checked against IGoR. Hypergeometric tests were used in a later analysis to score TCR-TCR, TCR-HLA and TCR-CMV co-occurrence, with a repertoire-size bias correction applied to the TCR pairs. False discovery rates were estimated in a later analysis by permuting HLA or CMV assignments 20 times. In a later analysis, co-occurring TCRs were grouped with DBSCAN, and TCRdist sequence similarity was added when clustering was performed within HLA-allele-positive subsets. Repertoires with fewer than 30,000 or more than 120,000 public chains were left out of co-occurrence clustering, as were a handful of repertoires with anomalous nucleotide sharing. The immuneACCESS repertoire file appears here via TCRdb, limited to in-frame rearrangements. These files lack a portion of the clones; in checked studies, under half of the deficit traces to unresolved V genes, and the cause of the others is not known. V and J calls and clone size come straight from that table; D and trimming were deduced from the DNA. The sample table lists 120,000 or so clones, around 73% of them with a count of one. In total, the top ten clones hold about 11% of the sample.

The cohort comprised several hundred healthy bone marrow donors. At the time of sampling, all cohort members were nominally healthy, though unrecorded immune exposures were likely present. The donor tested CMV seropositive and was one of the 289 seropositive cohort members. Every donor gave a peripheral blood sample, and the peripheral blood mononuclear cells from that sample were used for TCR beta sequencing. Genomic DNA was extracted from the blood cell samples with the Qiagen DNeasy Blood Extraction Kit. In this chain, TRBV7-3 is recombined with TRBJ2-1; TRBD2 might be the D gene, on 7 matching bases. Material for sequencing was PBMCs. The TCR comes from a man aged 30 to 39 in good health and CMV-seropositive. This receptor has the CDR3 CASSPRGGRFYEQFF. At the DNA level, the sequence is TGTGCCAGCAGCCCCAGGGGCGGGAGATTCTATGAGCAGTTCTTC.